These 8 T cell receptor beta chains originate from one sample sequenced in a study of shared clonotypes between healthy human individuals. Libraries were prepared by immunoSEQ multiplex PCR; TCRdb keeps only in-frame clonotypes and omits some of them. The sample includes around 700,000 clones, 55% to 75% of them seen just once. The sequenced sample was memory CD4+ T cells sorted from blood. As to subset: CD45RA-negative fraction. The source of these receptors is a woman aged 25 to 39 in good health.

This chain links TRBV19 with TRBJ1-5; no definite D call. V dropped 2 bases and J dropped 3 bases, with 11 bases sitting between them. Germline CDR1 LNHDA, CDR2 SQIVND (reference sequence). This CDR3 is 15 amino acids long. In DNA, the CDR3 is TGTGCCAGTAGTATAACCAACAGCTTCAATCAGCCCCAGCATTTT. This gives the protein CASSITNSFNQPQHF.

A few counts support this clone. The V gene is TRBV14, the J gene TRBJ2-3, with D maybe TRBD2 (6 bases). Germline CDR1 is SGHDN and CDR2 is FVKESK. The CDR3 runs 15 residues. V lost 1 base to trimming and J lost 1 base, with 9 bases between them. The CDR3 sequence: CASSQAIAGTDTQYF. DNA of the CDR3: TGTGCCAGCAGCCAAGCCATAGCGGGCACAGATACGCAGTATTTT.

CDR3 coding DNA: TGCAGCGTTGAATTGCCAGCCGTCACCGGGGAGCTGTTTTTT. Amino acid sequence: CSVELPAVTGELFF. The chain combines TRBV29-1 with TRBJ2-2, with D hard to call. Trimming cost V 2 bases and J 4 bases, with 11 bases left between them. CDR3 length: 14 amino acids. Germline CDR1 SQVTM, CDR2 ANQGSEA.

This clone came up once. This may come from a read error, since a much larger clone is one base off. The chain employs TRBV27 and TRBJ1-5; D is unresolved. V lost 4 bases and J lost 0, with 1 base in between. This CDR3 region has 12 residues. Looked up from germline, CDR1 is MNHEY and CDR2 is SMNVEV (reference sequence). The CDR3 DNA reads as TGTGCCAGCAGTTATAGCAATCAGCCCCAGCATTTT. It encodes CASSYSNQPQHF.

This clone was found a few times. The chain couples TRBV28 to TRBJ2-3; possible D gene TRBD1, 5 bases. This CDR3 comprises 13 residues. V was shortened by 9 bases and J by 2 bases, with 12 bases between the two germline ends. Germline V gene lookup returns CDR1 MDHEN and CDR2 SYDVKM. CDR3 DNA sequence: TGTGCCAGTAACAGGCTACACACAGATACGCAGTATTTT. It yields the protein CASNRLHTDTQYF.

The V and J genes are TRBV14 and TRBJ2-7; D call uncertain. CDR1 and CDR2 from the germline V gene are SGHDN and FVKESK. The V gene lost 4 bases and the J gene lost 2 bases, with 9 bases spanning the gap. The CDR3 has 13 amino acids. CDR3 bases: TGTGCCAGCAGCCGGCAGGCCCCCTACGAGCAGTACTTC. This encodes CASSRQAPYEQYF.

J is TRBJ2-5 and V is TRBV5-1, with 8 positions matching TRBD1. V shed 3 bases, J shed 5 bases, and the junction held 6 bases outside the gene matches. The CDR3 consists of 14 residues. CDR1 SGHRS and CDR2 YFSETQ come from the germline V gene. The CDR3 DNA reads as TGCGCCAGCAGCTCGACAGGGGCACGGGAGACCCAGTACTTC. Its protein product is CASSSTGARETQYF. Supplemented by reference TRBV5-1 and TRBJ2-5, the full variable domain reads KAGVTQTPRYLIKTRGQQVTLSCSPISGHRSVSWYQQTPGQGLQFLFEYFSETQRNKGNFPGRFSGRQFSNSRSEMNVSTLELGDSALYLCASSSTGARETQYFGPGTRLLVL.

The chain recombines TRBV6-4 with TRBJ2-1; 8 positions match TRBD2. Trimming took 4 bases from V and 8 from J; bases not matched to a gene: 7. The CDR3 is 14 residues long. CDR1 is MRHNA and CDR2 is SNTAGT in the germline V gene. The CDR3 is CASSAAGAEDEQFF. Written as DNA, the CDR3 is TGTGCCAGCAGTGCAGCGGGAGCGGAAGATGAGCAGTTCTTC.